The source of this TCR beta chain is a study of CD8 T cells in cerebrospinal fluid in Alzheimer's disease (dated by TCRdb to 2018 to 2020). For context, the study as a whole: The study assessed CSF T cell clonal expansion with two single-cell approaches: plate-based nested PCR sequencing and droplet-based sequencing. This study tested whether clonally expanded T cells could be found in cerebrospinal fluid from healthy elderly individuals and from patients with neurodegenerative disease. The droplet-based CSF comparison of patients and controls included about ten healthy controls (around 11,000 cells) and about ten patients with MCI or Alzheimer's disease (more than 10,000 cells). A total of some 22 samples were covered by the CSF gene-expression analysis, in which Parkinson's disease patients were included.

Overall study results and their limits: It was cautioned by the authors that a causal link between EBV and Alzheimer's disease is not established by the detection of EBV-specific TCRs in CSF. The EBV-specific clones were neither the most highly expanded clones nor enriched among patients. In pooled data, a highly expanded clone (at least 3% of TCRs) occurred in 1 of 10 healthy subjects versus 4 of 6 Alzheimer's patients. The largest CSF clone made up a higher percentage of TCRs in patients with MCI or Alzheimer's disease than in controls. Only samples with detectable clones (about eleven healthy, 5 MCI, 5 AD, 6 PD) were included in the overall clonality comparison.

The CDR3 measures 15 amino acids from cysteine to phenylalanine. There is no recorded DNA. Sequences PRHDT (CDR1) and FYEKMQ (CDR2) are obtained from the germline V gene (reference sequence). Frequency classes this clonotype as medium-sized (0.01 to 0.1%); no count is given. Its antigen is currently not known. The library was produced with 10x single-cell sequencing. CSF cells were profiled with 10X Genomics single-cell V(D)J and 5' gene-expression libraries. An Illumina NextSeq550 was used to sequence CSF single-cell TCR libraries. In the source study's methods: V(D)J reads were aligned to the vdj-GRCh38 alts ensemble 2.0.0 reference and were analysed with the Cell Ranger vdj pipeline. Clonotypes were defined as cell barcodes sharing the same set of productive CDR3 nucleotide sequences. Clonotype information was added to Seurat v3.0 gene-expression metadata to link clonality with transcriptional profiles. Any CSF cell with more than 1,800 genes, more than 7,500 UMIs or more than 10% mitochondrial reads was excluded. To find TCRs with known antigen specificity, CDR3-beta sequences were matched against VDJdb. The network analysis of clone sharing was performed with the R package qgraph and was limited to TCRs that had complete alpha and beta chains. The reads went through TCRdb reprocessing, and each CDR3 protein sequence gets one entry with no DNA. What appears here as the V and J calls and clone size reflects TCRdb's work, not the paper's. The record for this sample contains 1,200 or so distinct CDR3 sequences. Jointly, the top ten make up 8.5% to 10% of the sample.

Every participant was in good physical condition and had no acute infectious disease. Live CSF cells for droplet-based sequencing were sorted with a live/dead marker. To pellet immune cells, CSF obtained by lumbar puncture was centrifuged at 300g. Each CSF sample was checked for red blood cells, and any sample showing blood contamination was excluded. CSF cells were cryopreserved in freezing medium, frozen at -80 degrees C overnight, and then transferred to liquid nitrogen for storage. Before analysis, CSF samples were kept in storage for less than six months. Sequencing used cerebrospinal fluid. The V and J segments used are TRBV13 and TRBJ2-1; the D call from TCRdb, TRBD2, cannot be confirmed without DNA. This clonotype was sampled from a human donor in good health. The CDR3 here reads CASSAGLSSYNEQFF.